The 25 T cell receptor beta chains in this list originate from one sample, sequenced in a study of T cells in tuberculosis. Indicated time point: new active TB diagnosis, blood taken before or within 7 days of starting treatment. The repertoire was sequenced with immunoSEQ multiplex PCR; TCRdb's copy has only in-frame clones and lacks some. The table includes over 30,000 clones, 80% to 95% detected once. This specimen consisted of PBMCs, obtained at tuberculosis diagnosis. The receptors derive from an adult with tuberculosis.

This chain joins TRBV5-1 and TRBJ2-7; TRBD2 matches at 13 bases. Trimming took 4 bases from V and 2 from J; bases not matched to a gene: 6. CDR1 is SGHRS and CDR2 is YFSETQ in the germline V gene. The length of the CDR3 is 16 residues. In nucleotides, the CDR3 is TGCGCCAGCAGCCCCGCCGGACTAGCGGGGGCCTACGAGCAGTACTTC. Its protein is CASSPAGLAGAYEQYF. Combining the CDR3 with reference TRBV5-1 and TRBJ2-7 gives the whole variable domain KAGVTQTPRYLIKTRGQQVTLSCSPISGHRSVSWYQQTPGQGLQFLFEYFSETQRNKGNFPGRFSGRQFSNSRSEMNVSTLELGDSALYLCASSPAGLAGAYEQYFGPGTRLTVT.

The chain has TRBV9 and TRBJ2-1, with TRBD2 matching over 8 bases. CDR3 length: 15 amino acids. CDR1 is SGDLS, CDR2 YYNGEE, per germline. The V segment lost 0 bases and the J segment 6 bases; nucleotides outside the gene matches: 5. The CDR3 spells CASSVAGGPINEQFF. CDR3 DNA: TGTGCCAGCAGCGTAGCGGGGGGGCCAATCAATGAGCAGTTCTTC.

J is TRBJ2-2 and V is TRBV6-5, with a tentative D call TRBD1 (6 bases). The V end lost 0 bases, the J end lost 3 bases, and 11 bases lay between the germline ends. Germline lookup yields CDR1 MNHEY and CDR2 SVGAGI. The CDR3 consists of 16 residues. This CDR3 is CASSYSTTGYTGELFF. CDR3 DNA sequence: TGTGCCAGCAGTTACTCGACCACAGGGTACACCGGGGAGCTGTTTTTT.

The chain uses TRBV4-2 and TRBJ2-3; 11 positions agree with TRBD2. With V trimmed by 5 bases and J by 1 base, 5 bases remained unmatched. This CDR3 has 16 amino acids. CDR1 and CDR2 from the germline V gene are LGHNA and YNFKEQ. CDR3 in amino acids: CASSSSLAGGTDTQYF. The CDR3 nucleotides are TGTGCCAGCAGCTCGTCACTAGCGGGAGGCACAGATACGCAGTATTTT.

This chain joins TRBV4-1 and TRBJ2-5, with 8 bases matching TRBD1. Germline-derived CDR1 and CDR2 are MGHRA and YSYEKL. This CDR3 region has 17 residues. With V trimmed by 3 bases and J by 0 bases, 9 bases remained unmatched. The CDR3 DNA follows: TGCGCCAGCAGCCACAGGACAGGGTTGCTTTACCAAGAGACCCAGTACTTC. Its protein is CASSHRTGLLYQETQYF.

The chain couples TRBV5-1 to TRBJ1-1; D call uncertain. V lost 0 bases to trimming and J lost 1 base, with 7 bases between them. Germline V lookup: CDR1 SGHRS, CDR2 YFSETQ. The CDR3 loop spans 14 amino acids. The CDR3 sequence is CASSLGAGNTEAFF. The CDR3 coding sequence is TGCGCCAGCAGCTTGGGTGCGGGGAACACTGAAGCTTTCTTT.

The V call is TRBV5-1, the J call TRBJ1-4; 8 bases are a match to TRBD1. The CDR3 consists of 14 residues. The V segment lost 4 bases and the J segment 5 bases; nucleotides outside the gene matches: 4. Looked up from germline, CDR1 is SGHRS and CDR2 is YFSETQ. The CDR3: CASSQTGENEKLFF. The CDR3 nucleotides read TGCGCCAGCAGCCAGACAGGGGAAAATGAAAAACTGTTTTTT.

The V call is TRBV4-1, the J call TRBJ2-1, with D possibly being TRBD2 (6 bases). Looked up from germline, CDR1 is MGHRA and CDR2 is YSYEKL. Between the trimmed V and J ends, which lost 1 base and 12 bases, there was a span of 19 bases. The CDR3 length is 15 residues. CDR3 amino acids: CASSQGGGSAGRQFF. Here the CDR3 DNA reads TGCGCCAGCAGCCAAGGGGGAGGCTCGGCAGGGCGGCAGTTCTTC.

V usage is TRBV5-1 and J usage is TRBJ2-7; D might be TRBD1 (6 bases). V lost 3 bases and J lost 4, with 20 bases in between. From germline, CDR1 is SGHRS and CDR2 YFSETQ. The CDR3 contains 16 residues. Here the CDR3 reads CASSWDTKGERYEQYF. For the CDR3, the DNA is TGCGCCAGCAGCTGGGATACAAAGGGGGAGAGGTACGAGCAGTACTTC.

This clone occurred once. This chain joins TRBV5-1 and TRBJ2-3; D perhaps matches TRBD1 (5 bases). Trimming removed 4 bases from V and 4 bases from J, with 10 bases in between. The CDR3 totals 13 residues. Germline values: CDR1 SGHRS, CDR2 YFSETQ. This chain's CDR3 is CASSVAGPDTQYF. The CDR3 DNA reads as TGCGCCAGCAGCGTCGCAGGGCCAGATACGCAGTATTTT.

The count of this clone is one. This rearrangement joins TRBV19 to TRBJ2-1; TRBD2 might be the D (6 bases). CDR1 is LNHDA, CDR2 SQIVND, per germline (reference sequence). CDR3 size: 11 residues. Trimming removed 8 bases from V and 8 bases from J, with 10 bases in between. The CDR3 coding sequence is TGTGCCAGTGGGACGGGGGATGAGCAGTTCTTC. This sequence encodes CASGTGDEQFF.

The V call is TRBV2, the J call TRBJ2-5; 11 positions agree with TRBD2. J gave up 2 bases and V 6 bases, and 5 bases lay outside the gene matches. The CDR3 consists of 15 residues. CDR1 SNHLY and CDR2 FYNNEI come from the germline V gene. CDR3 region: CASSLGTSGQETQYF. CDR3 nucleotides: TGTGCCAGCAGCCTGGGGACTAGCGGACAAGAGACCCAGTACTTC.

This sequence joins TRBV4-1 and TRBJ1-4; D possibly corresponds to TRBD1 (6 bases). The CDR3 runs 15 residues. V lost 4 bases and J lost 3, with 12 bases in between. From germline, CDR1 is MGHRA and CDR2 YSYEKL. The CDR3 here is CASSLEGHANEKLFF. The CDR3 region has the DNA TGCGCCAGCAGCCTAGAGGGACACGCTAATGAAAAACTGTTTTTT.

CDR3 protein: CASSQAGVAGQASSPLHF. The CDR3 region has the DNA TGCGCCAGCAGCCAAGCTGGGGTGGCGGGACAGGCCTCTTCACCCCTCCACTTT. The J gene is TRBJ1-6, the V gene TRBV4-1; 8 bases are a match to TRBD1. Germline CDR1 reads MGHRA; CDR2 reads YSYEKL. V was clipped by 1 base and J by 9 bases; unmatched bases: 14. The CDR3 is made up of 18 amino acids.

The genes are TRBV11-2 and TRBJ2-7; TRBD2 might be the D (5 bases). This CDR3 spans 16 amino acids. V shed 5 bases and J shed 3 bases, with 20 bases lying between them. CDR1 is SGHAT, CDR2 FQNNGV, per germline. CDR3 region: CASSTRKRVPHYEQYF. The CDR3 region has the DNA TGTGCCAGCAGCACCCGAAAGAGGGTCCCGCACTACGAGCAGTACTTC.

The gene calls are TRBV12-5 and TRBJ2-3; 13 nucleotides line up with TRBD2. Germline V gene data show CDR1 as LGHNT and CDR2 as FRNRAP. Trimming took 3 bases from V and 4 from J; bases not matched to a gene: 4. The CDR3 is 16 residues long. CDR3 sequence: CASGFWTSGGPDTQYF. The CDR3 DNA reads as TGTGCTAGTGGTTTTTGGACTAGCGGGGGTCCAGATACGCAGTATTTT.

Note on this clone: At one boundary the junction diverges from the germline segment, which might be a read error. J is TRBJ2-2 and V is TRBV7-7; D possibly corresponds to TRBD2 (5 bases). Per the germline V gene, CDR1 is SSHAT and CDR2 is FNYEAQ (reference sequence). CDR3 length equals 15 residues. This CDR3 is CASSLSGVGTGELFF. CDR3 bases: TGTGCTAGCAGCTTATCCGGGGTCGGCACCGGGGAGCTGTTTTTT.

This chain uses TRBV9 with TRBJ1-2, with D possibly TRBD1 on 6 matching bases. Germline values: CDR1 SGDLS, CDR2 YYNGEE. This CDR3 has 15 residues. Trimming removed 4 bases from V and 2 bases from J, with 15 bases in between. Written as DNA, the CDR3 is TGTGCCAGCAGCCAAGTTGCGGGGGCGAACTATGGCTACACCTTC. As protein: CASSQVAGANYGYTF.

The chain is built from TRBV11-2 and TRBJ1-5; possibly TRBD1 for D (6 bases). The CDR3 has 15 residues. Trimming took off 1 base at V and 7 bases at J, with 14 bases between the two ends. Germline V gene sequence: CDR1 SGHAT, CDR2 FQNNGV. In nucleotides, the CDR3 is TGTGCCAGCAGCTTAGGTACAGGGATCCAGCAGCCCCAGCATTTT. It codes for CASSLGTGIQQPQHF.

The gene calls are TRBV21-1 and TRBJ2-5; the D call of TRBD2 is as the table states it, not checked on the DNA. TRBV21-1 is a pseudogene segment. The CDR3 is made up of 14 amino acids. This CDR3 is CASSKETVEETQYF. Written as DNA, the CDR3 is TGTGCCAGCAGCAAAGAAACGGTGGAGGAGACCCAGTACTTC.

The V gene is TRBV28, the J gene TRBJ2-1; TRBD1 matches at 9 bases. After removal of 7 bases from V and 6 bases from J, the junction contained 13 bases not matched to a gene. Germline lookup yields CDR1 MDHEN and CDR2 SYDVKM. This CDR3 comprises 16 residues. The CDR3 region is CASITGGEMMSNEQFF. CDR3 nucleotides: TGTGCCAGCATTACAGGGGGCGAAATGATGAGCAATGAGCAGTTCTTC.

This chain links TRBV7-8 with TRBJ2-3; TRBD1 matches at 7 bases. The CDR3 totals 14 residues. Germline V gives CDR1 SGHVS, CDR2 FQNEAQ. With V trimmed by 6 bases and J by 6 bases, 9 bases remained unmatched. As DNA, the CDR3 is TGTGCCAGCAGGGTAGGGGGCCCAATGGATACGCAGTATTTT. Amino acids: CASRVGGPMDTQYF.

This chain connects TRBV7-6 to TRBJ2-2; D is ambiguous. The CDR3 is 14 amino acids. The V gene lost 1 base and the J gene lost 9 bases, with 12 bases spanning the gap. Germline assignment: CDR1 SGHVS and CDR2 FNYEAQ. The CDR3 sequence: CASSLEAGDRELFF. The CDR3 nucleotides are TGTGCCAGCAGCTTAGAGGCAGGCGACCGGGAGCTGTTTTTT. The variable domain in full, with the rest retrieved from reference TRBV7-6 and TRBJ2-2, is GAGVSQSPRYKVTKRGQDVALRCDPISGHVSLYWYRQALGQGPEFLTYFNYEAQQDKSGLPNDRFSAERPEGSISTLTIQRTEQRDSAMYRCASSLEAGDRELFFGEGSRLTVL.

This clone was observed once. The gene calls are TRBV5-1 and TRBJ1-1, with TRBD1 matching 9 bases. V was pared by 3 bases and J by 5 bases, with 5 bases of the junction left unmatched. The CDR3 runs 14 residues. CDR1 and CDR2 from the germline V gene are SGHRS and YFSETQ. CDR3 region: CASSWTGVGTEAFF. As DNA, the CDR3 is TGCGCCAGCAGCTGGACAGGGGTGGGGACTGAAGCTTTCTTT.

This clone appeared a single time. This chain links TRBV19 with TRBJ1-6, with TRBD1 as a possible D gene (5 bases). From germline, CDR1 is LNHDA and CDR2 SQIVND (reference sequence). V was trimmed by 4 bases and J by 6 bases, leaving 16 bases between them. This CDR3 contains 16 residues. CDR3 DNA sequence: TGTGCCAGTAGTACGCGAACAGGTTCTCCTAATTCACCCCTCCACTTT. It yields the protein CASSTRTGSPNSPLHF. Using reference TRBV19 and TRBJ1-6 for the parts outside the CDR3, the full variable domain is DGGITQSPKYLFRKEGQNVTLSCEQNLNHDAMYWYRQDPGQGLRLIYYSQIVNDFQKGDIAEGYSVSREKKESFPLTVTSAQKNPTAFYLCASSTRTGSPNSPLHFGNGTRLTVT.